This passage covers 5 T cell receptor beta chains from one sample sequenced in a study of blood T cell repertoires in COVID-19. Profiled with immunoSEQ multiplex PCR; TCRdb holds only in-frame clones, not every one. The sample contains over 400,000 clones, 85% to 90% of which appear only once. The sequenced sample was peripheral blood. The receptors come from a woman aged 45-65 years with COVID-19, enrolled during active disease.

This chain connects TRBV28 to TRBJ1-2, with TRBD1 as a possible D gene (5 bases). With 7 bases removed from V and 8 bases from J, the gap between germline ends came to 17 bases. Germline V gene sequence: CDR1 MDHEN, CDR2 SYDVKM. The CDR3 has 13 amino acids. The CDR3 coding sequence is TGTGCCAGCACTAAGACCCCGGGGGGGGGCTACACCTTC. Translated: CASTKTPGGGYTF.

The chain has TRBV5-1 and TRBJ1-2, with D unresolved. V was clipped by 5 bases and J by 8 bases, with 22 bases between them. In germline, CDR1 is SGHRS, CDR2 YFSETQ. The CDR3 has 15 residues. The CDR3 DNA sequence: TGCGCCAGCAGTTTTGGCGGGGTGAGGAATGTCGGCTACACCTTC. Translating gives CASSFGGVRNVGYTF.

This clone occurred once. The genes are TRBV19 and TRBJ1-1, with D possibly TRBD1 on 6 matching bases. Trimming stripped 7 bases from V and 8 bases from J, with 11 bases between. Germline V gene data show CDR1 as LNHDA and CDR2 as SQIVND (reference sequence). The CDR3 loop spans 11 amino acids. The CDR3, as DNA: TGTGCCAGTATGGGGGCAGTGGAAGCTTTCTTT. Translating it yields CASMGAVEAFF.

The CDR3 coding sequence is TGTGCCTGGAGTACGGGCTATGGCTACACCTTC. Protein: CAWSTGYGYTF. This chain connects TRBV30 to TRBJ1-2; D gene ambiguous. The V and J ends lost 2 bases and 4 bases respectively, with 5 bases between them. Germline assignment: CDR1 GTSNPN and CDR2 SVGIG (reference sequence). There are 11 residues in the CDR3.

V gene TRBV24-1 combines with J gene TRBJ2-5, with 10 bases fitting TRBD1. V lost 4 bases and J lost 1; bases outside the gene matches: 5. CDR1 KGHDR and CDR2 SFDVKD come from the germline V gene. CDR3 length: 16 residues. CDR3 DNA: TGTGCCACCAGTGAGTTGACAGGGGGCCTCCAAGAGACCCAGTACTTC. It encodes CATSELTGGLQETQYF.